This T cell receptor beta chain comes out of a study of T cell repertoires in cytomegalovirus infection. Study context: Evidence of both CMV infection and a matching HLA type came from public TCR beta signatures.

One entry per CDR3 protein, called by TCRdb with MiXCR from the reads. The table lists about 530,000 distinct CDR3 sequences, 26% of them singletons, with 13% in the top ten. This clonotype was found a few times. The antigen remains unidentified. Study-wide findings and caveats: Identification of carriers of CMV plus the relevant HLA was achieved through cumulative public TCR beta family frequency. HLA-C-restricted, CMV-specific TCR beta clonotypes were dominant ex vivo.

The CDR3 length is 14 residues. Trimming cost V 4 bases and J 2 bases, with 11 bases left between them. CDR1 is SEHNR and CDR2 is FQNEAQ in the germline V gene (reference sequence). Sequenced: PBMCs. The chain carries TRBV7-9 and TRBJ1-1, with D tentatively TRBD1 (5 bases). The clonotype originates from a human donor in good health (CMV status not recorded). Some clones in this sample may be carry-over from other donors' samples. The DNA for the CDR3 is TGTGCCAGCAGCTCGGGACTGTTTAACACTGAAGCTTTCTTT. Residues: CASSSGLFNTEAFF.